Listed here are 9 T cell receptor beta chains from one sample, sequenced in a study of shared clonotypes between healthy human individuals. TCRdb's copy holds only in-frame clones and misses some; the assay was immunoSEQ multiplex PCR. Of 2 million or so clones detected, roughly 94% appear once; the ten largest clones hold around 1.1%. Positive CCR7 selection of CD45RO-negative cells yielded the naive CD8 cells, and terminally differentiated effector memory CD45RA+ cells were excluded. Sequenced sample: naive CD8+ T cells sorted from blood. The origin of the receptors is a man aged 18 to 29 in good health.

The chain couples TRBV6-1 to TRBJ2-1; TRBD2 agrees at 7 bases. The CDR3 is 17 residues long. V lost 2 bases and J lost 10; bases outside the gene matches: 17. CDR1 is MNHNS, CDR2 SASEGT, per germline. CDR3 sequence: CASSEYFGGGPSAEQFF. The DNA of the CDR3 is TGTGCCAGCAGTGAATATTTCGGGGGAGGGCCCTCGGCCGAGCAGTTCTTC.

The rearrangement uses TRBV4-1 and TRBJ1-6, with TRBD1 identical over 7 bases. CDR1 and CDR2 from the germline V gene are MGHRA and YSYEKL. The CDR3 is made up of 17 amino acids. The J segment lost 8 bases and the V segment lost 0 bases, leaving 10 bases of the junction unmatched. The CDR3, as DNA: TGCGCCAGCAGCCAAGATGACAGGGTCGAATGGGATTCACCCCTCCACTTT. Amino acid sequence: CASSQDDRVEWDSPLHF.

This chain joins TRBV11-2 and TRBJ1-2; D gene uncertain. The V gene's germline CDR1 is SGHAT and CDR2 FQNNGV. This CDR3 region has 15 residues. The V and J ends lost 0 bases and 5 bases respectively, with 13 bases between them. CDR3: CASSLDSSISYGYTF. DNA for the CDR3: TGTGCCAGCAGCTTAGACAGCTCAATCAGTTATGGCTACACCTTC.

Regarding this clone: Other DNA sequences in this sample translate to the same CDR3. The chain combines TRBV29-1 with TRBJ1-1; a possible D gene is TRBD1 (6 bases). The CDR3 has 13 amino acids. V was shortened by 4 bases and J by 1 base, with 10 bases between the two germline ends. CDR1 and CDR2 from the germline V gene are SQVTM and ANQGSEA. CDR3 sequence (DNA): TGCAGCGTTGTGGGGGGGGCGAACACTGAAGCTTTCTTT. Translation: CSVVGGANTEAFF.

In the case of this clone: The sample has other DNA sequences that encode this CDR3 too. The genes are TRBV5-6 and TRBJ1-5; the D is unclear. Germline lookup yields CDR1 SGHDT and CDR2 YYEEEE. The CDR3 runs to 14 residues. Between the trimmed V and J ends, which lost 0 bases and 1 base, there was a span of 5 bases. The CDR3: CASSLAESNQPQHF. DNA for the CDR3: TGTGCCAGCAGCTTGGCAGAGAGCAATCAGCCCCAGCATTTT.

The chain carries TRBV5-1 and TRBJ1-6; tentative D call: TRBD1 (5 bases). With 6 bases removed from V and 8 bases from J, the gap between germline ends came to 12 bases. The CDR3 is 13 amino acids. CDR1 SGHRS and CDR2 YFSETQ come from the germline V gene. CDR3 coding DNA: TGCGCCAGCACGGACAACCGGGATTCACCCCTCCACTTT. Amino acid sequence: CASTDNRDSPLHF.

The V and J genes are TRBV7-2 and TRBJ2-3; 10 nucleotides match TRBD2. Germline CDR1 reads SGHTA; CDR2 reads FQGNSA. The CDR3 spans 15 residues. V lost 4 bases, J lost 3 bases, and 4 bases stayed unmatched. As DNA, the CDR3 is TGTGCCAGCAGCTATCTACTAGCGGGAACAGATACGCAGTATTTT. Encoded protein: CASSYLLAGTDTQYF.

This chain links TRBV10-3 with TRBJ1-5; D is possibly TRBD1 (5 bases). Germline V CDR1 and CDR2: ENHRY, SYGVKD. This CDR3 has 15 amino acids. Trimming took 3 bases from V and 2 from J, leaving 11 bases between them. CDR3 sequence: CAISDETVGNQPQHF. CDR3 in DNA: TGTGCCATCAGTGACGAGACAGTAGGCAATCAGCCCCAGCATTTT.

This clone was observed a single time. Additional DNA sequences in this sample encode the identical CDR3. This chain connects TRBV5-4 to TRBJ2-7, with 8 bases lining up with TRBD1. The CDR3 consists of 16 residues. Trimming at V came to 4 bases and at J to 3 bases, leaving 12 bases not matched to a gene. Per the germline V gene, CDR1 is SGHNT and CDR2 is YYREEE (reference sequence). The CDR3 region is CASSNSRGQEHYEQYF. The CDR3 nucleotides read TGTGCCAGCAGCAATTCACGGGGACAGGAGCACTACGAGCAGTACTTC.